The 31 T cell receptor beta chains below all came from one sample that was sequenced in a study of cytomegalovirus exposure and HLA in healthy donors. The PCR had 60 Vbeta and 13 Jbeta primers. The repertoire was sequenced with immunoSEQ multiplex PCR; TCRdb's copy has only in-frame clones and lacks some. The sample lists approximately 150,000 clones, 65% to 90% occurring once. The sequencing sample was made of PBMCs. The receptors were gathered from a middle-aged man in good health and CMV-seropositive.

This chain joins TRBV7-2 and TRBJ2-2, with 8 bases aligning to TRBD2. CDR1 and CDR2 from the germline V gene are SGHTA and FQGNSA. The CDR3 has 17 amino acids. V shed 5 bases and J 0 bases; nucleotides not matched to a gene: 8. The CDR3 nucleotides are TGTGCCAGCAGCCATTACCGGACTAGCCCGAACACCGGGGAGCTGTTTTTT. Amino acids: CASSHYRTSPNTGELFF. The full variable domain, its missing parts supplied by reference TRBV7-2 and TRBJ2-2, is GAGVSQSPSNKVTEKGKDVELRCDPISGHTALYWYRQSLGQGLEFLIYFQGNSAPDKSGLPSDRFSAERTGGSVSTLTIQRTQQEDSAVYLCASSHYRTSPNTGELFFGEGSRLTVL.

In its sample, this clone was seen a few times. CDR3 nucleotides: TGTGCCAGCAGCTCTTGGGTCGGGGGGAACACTGAAGCTTTCTTT. Its translation: CASSSWVGGNTEAFF. The chain uses TRBV11-1 and TRBJ1-1, with D perhaps TRBD1 (5 bases). The CDR3 is 15 amino acids. V was cut by 4 bases and J by 1 base, with 13 bases left in between. Germline V lookup: CDR1 SGHAT, CDR2 FQDESV (reference sequence).

The chain employs TRBV4-3 and TRBJ2-2; maybe TRBD2 (6 bases). The CDR3 contains 17 residues. From germline, CDR1 is LGHNA and CDR2 YSLEER. Deletions cut 0 bases from V and 4 bases from J, with 15 bases between. CDR3 DNA sequence: TGCGCCAGCAGCCAAGAAAGGAGGAGGGCGGGCACCGGGGAGCTGTTTTTT. Its protein product is CASSQERRRAGTGELFF.

The rearrangement links TRBV4-2 to TRBJ2-1; 12 bases match TRBD2. Losses at the gene ends were 0 bases for V and 7 bases for J; bases not matched to a gene: 4. This CDR3 contains 16 residues. Per the germline V gene, CDR1 is LGHNA and CDR2 is YNFKEQ. CDR3 in DNA: TGTGCCAGCAGCCAAGATGGGCTAGCGGGGGGGAATGAGCAGTTCTTC. It translates to CASSQDGLAGGNEQFF.

The gene calls are TRBV29-1 and TRBJ2-3; 8 bases are shared with TRBD2. The CDR3 runs to 14 residues. Trimming took 5 bases from V and 3 from J; bases not matched to a gene: 7. The germline V gene has CDR1 SQVTM and CDR2 ANQGSEA. CDR3 protein: CSVPGGSGTDTQYF. Here the CDR3 DNA reads TGCAGCGTTCCGGGGGGGTCAGGAACAGATACGCAGTATTTT.

This clone was seen a single time. The chain combines TRBV19 with TRBJ1-3; D is possibly TRBD1 (5 bases). The V end lost 5 bases, the J end lost 6 bases, and 17 bases lay between the germline ends. The CDR3 extends over 15 amino acids. Germline V gene lookup returns CDR1 LNHDA and CDR2 SQIVND (reference sequence). The DNA of the CDR3 is TGTGCCAGTAGTGCTCACACGTGGGGCCTAAACACCATATATTTT. This gives the protein CASSAHTWGLNTIYF.

Worth noting for this clone: Additional DNA sequences in this sample encode the identical CDR3. CDR3 nucleotides: TGCAGCGTTAGACAGGGTGCGAACACCGGGGAGCTGTTTTTT. Protein sequence: CSVRQGANTGELFF. The V call is TRBV29-1, the J call TRBJ2-2; 7 nucleotides agree with TRBD1. This CDR3 has 14 amino acids. The trim removed 5 bases at V and 0 bases at J, leaving 3 bases unmatched. Per the germline V gene, CDR1 is SQVTM and CDR2 is ANQGSEA.

The rearrangement joins TRBV29-1 to TRBJ1-1; 8 nucleotides agree with TRBD1. There are 15 residues in the CDR3. Germline assignment: CDR1 SQVTM and CDR2 ANQGSEA. Trimming removed 5 bases from V and 4 bases from J; junction bases left unmatched: 12. This CDR3 reads CSVTGAGGMGTEAFF. Written as DNA, the CDR3 is TGCAGCGTTACCGGGGCAGGGGGCATGGGCACTGAAGCTTTCTTT.

A single count supports this clone. The gene calls are TRBV6-6 and TRBJ2-5; D may be TRBD1 (6 bases). Matching the DNA end better, TRBJ2-7 makes the J call doubtful. The CDR3 length is 13 residues. The germline V gene encodes CDR1 MNHNY and CDR2 SVGAGI (reference sequence). CDR3 coding DNA: TGTGCCAGCAGTCTGAGGACAGCTTACGAGCAGTACTTC. Translated, it gives CASSLRTAYEQYF.

This chain joins TRBV9 and TRBJ2-5, with D possibly matching TRBD2 (8 bases). CDR1 and CDR2 (germline): SGDLS, YYNGEE. The CDR3 sequence is 15 residues long. The V end was cut by 3 bases, the J end by 11 bases, with 23 bases between. CDR3 sequence: CASSAQGRPAGGQYF. The CDR3 DNA sequence: TGTGCCAGCAGCGCACAGGGGCGCCCGGCGGGGGGTCAGTACTTC.

V is TRBV30 and J is TRBJ2-1, with 13 bases identical to TRBD2. The trim removed 5 bases at V and 4 bases at J, leaving 17 bases unmatched. The CDR3 covers 19 residues. CDR1 and CDR2 from the germline V gene are GTSNPN and SVGIG (reference sequence). CDR3 region: CAWSGGTSGTERKYNEQFF. DNA of the CDR3: TGTGCCTGGTCGGGAGGGACTAGCGGGACGGAGAGAAAATACAATGAGCAGTTCTTC.

The rearrangement links TRBV30 to TRBJ2-1, with 8 nucleotides matching TRBD1. J gave up 0 bases and V 3 bases, and 4 bases lay outside the gene matches. CDR1 GTSNPN and CDR2 SVGIG come from the germline V gene (reference sequence). The CDR3 length is 15 residues. The CDR3 DNA reads as TGTGCCTGGAGCCGGGACAGGAGCTCCTACAATGAGCAGTTCTTC. As protein: CAWSRDRSSYNEQFF.

This rearrangement joins TRBV6-5 to TRBJ1-1, with TRBD1 matching 7 bases. The germline V gene has CDR1 MNHEY and CDR2 SVGAGI. The CDR3 has 15 residues. V was clipped by 5 bases and J by 0 bases; unmatched bases: 6. The CDR3: CASSPDRSLNTEAFF. Written as DNA, the CDR3 is TGTGCCAGCAGTCCGGACAGGTCCCTGAACACTGAAGCTTTCTTT.

This clone has more than one count but fewer than ten. The CDR3 spells CASSERDYSYEQYF. Written as DNA, the CDR3 is TGTGCCAGCAGCGAACGGGACTACTCCTACGAGCAGTACTTC. This sequence joins TRBV9 and TRBJ2-7; 7 positions agree with TRBD2. There are 14 residues in the CDR3. Per the germline V gene, CDR1 is SGDLS and CDR2 is YYNGEE. V lost 3 bases and J lost 0; bases outside the gene matches: 3.

This chain connects TRBV28 to TRBJ2-2, with TRBD1 identical over 9 bases. Losses at the gene ends were 6 bases for V and 7 bases for J; bases not matched to a gene: 9. The CDR3 totals 15 residues. CDR1 and CDR2 (germline): MDHEN, SYDVKM. The CDR3 sequence is CASRMGTGFFGELFF. The CDR3 DNA reads as TGTGCCAGCAGAATGGGGACAGGGTTTTTCGGGGAGCTGTTTTTT.

The chain has TRBV10-3 and TRBJ2-5, with a weak D call TRBD1 (6 bases). The J call is doubtful: the DNA matches TRBJ2-7 better. The CDR3 has 15 amino acids. CDR1 and CDR2 (germline): ENHRY, SYGVKD. The CDR3 loop reads CAISESGGTPYEQYF. The CDR3 coding sequence is TGTGCCATCAGTGAGTCTGGGGGCACCCCCTACGAGCAGTACTTC.

The chain is built from TRBV19 and TRBJ2-7, with 11 positions matching TRBD2. Looked up from germline, CDR1 is LNHDA and CDR2 is SQIVND (reference sequence). The CDR3 spans 16 residues. The trim removed 5 bases at V and 9 bases at J, leaving 15 bases unmatched. The CDR3 DNA is TGTGCCAGTAGTGGCCCCGGGACTAGCGGTAAATGGGGGCAGTACTTC. It codes for CASSGPGTSGKWGQYF.

The chain uses TRBV2 and TRBJ2-5; D not certain. The CDR3 extends over 14 amino acids. V shed 6 bases and J shed 5 bases, with 16 bases lying between them. From germline, CDR1 is SNHLY and CDR2 FYNNEI. The CDR3 reads CASSGSRRRETQYF. DNA for the CDR3: TGTGCCAGCAGCGGGTCTAGGCGACGGGAGACCCAGTACTTC.

This clone was detected once. The chain combines TRBV18 with TRBJ1-1, with TRBD1 matching over 9 bases. Losses at the gene ends were 4 bases for V and 3 bases for J; bases not matched to a gene: 3. CDR1 is KGHSH, CDR2 LQKENI, per germline. The CDR3 sequence is 14 residues long. In DNA form, the CDR3 reads TGTGCCAGCTCACTACGGACAGGGGACACTGAAGCTTTCTTT. Its translation is CASSLRTGDTEAFF. Full variable domain (outside the CDR3, taken from reference TRBV18 and TRBJ1-1): NAGVMQNPRHLVRRRGQEARLRCSPMKGHSHVYWYRQLPEEGLKFMVYLQKENIIDESGMPKERFSAEFPKEGPSILRIQQVVRGDSAAYFCASSLRTGDTEAFFGQGTRLTVV.

This clone turned up a few times. The chain combines TRBV7-3 with TRBJ2-1, with TRBD2 matching over 9 bases. V shed 0 bases and J 8 bases; nucleotides not matched to a gene: 8. This CDR3 is 16 amino acids long. Germline V gene lookup returns CDR1 SGHTA and CDR2 FQGTGA. Here the CDR3 reads CASSLTGRGGRDEQFF. DNA of the CDR3: TGTGCCAGCAGCTTAACAGGGCGGGGGGGCCGAGATGAGCAGTTCTTC. Looking up the rest from reference TRBV7-3 and TRBJ2-1 gives the full variable domain: GAGVSQTPSNKVTEKGKYVELRCDPISGHTALYWYRQSLGQGPEFLIYFQGTGAADDSGLPNDRFFAVRPEGSVSTLKIQRTERGDSAVYLCASSLTGRGGRDEQFFGPGTRLTVL.

This clone was detected only once. V usage is TRBV7-9 and J usage is TRBJ2-1, with 9 positions matching TRBD2. The germline V gene has CDR1 SEHNR and CDR2 FQNEAQ (reference sequence). There are 16 residues in the CDR3. V was pared by 4 bases and J by 8 bases, with 12 bases of the junction left unmatched. The CDR3 region has the DNA TGTGCCAGCAGCTACCCGACTAGCGGTCTGGTCGATGAGCAGTTCTTC. Encoded protein: CASSYPTSGLVDEQFF.

The chain is built from TRBV27 and TRBJ2-1; D gene ambiguous. Trimming took 6 bases from V and 4 from J, leaving 4 bases between them. Looked up from germline, CDR1 is MNHEY and CDR2 is SMNVEV (reference sequence). The CDR3 contains 11 residues. CDR3 protein: CASSQYNEQFF. The CDR3 nucleotides read TGTGCCAGCAGCCAATACAATGAGCAGTTCTTC.

V is TRBV7-3 and J is TRBJ1-2; D is uncertain. The CDR3 runs to 14 residues. The ends were cut back, 5 bases at V and 2 bases at J, with 12 bases in the middle. Germline loops: CDR1 SGHTA, CDR2 FQGTGA. In DNA, the CDR3 is TGTGCCAGCAGCAATCGTGGAGCGAACTATGGCTACACCTTC. This translates into CASSNRGANYGYTF.

The rearrangement joins TRBV28 to TRBJ2-7, with TRBD1 matching 7 bases. V was clipped by 5 bases and J by 4 bases; unmatched bases: 2. CDR3 length equals 12 residues. The germline V gene encodes CDR1 MDHEN and CDR2 SYDVKM. In DNA, the CDR3 is TGTGCCAGCAGTGGGGGACAGTACGAGCAGTACTTC. Translating gives CASSGGQYEQYF.

The V and J genes are TRBV9 and TRBJ2-5; the D gene is possibly TRBD2 (6 bases). Near its end, the DNA agrees better with TRBJ2-7, so the J call may be wrong. CDR1 and CDR2 (germline): SGDLS, YYNGEE. CDR3 size: 15 residues. As DNA, the CDR3 is TGTGCCAGCAGCGTAGCGGGGGAGTCCTCCTACGAGCAGTACTTC. Its protein is CASSVAGESSYEQYF.

This chain uses TRBV10-2 with TRBJ2-7, with 8 bases matching TRBD2. The CDR3 has 14 amino acids. Losses at the gene ends were 6 bases for V and 1 base for J; bases not matched to a gene: 5. Germline lookup yields CDR1 WSHSY and CDR2 SAAADI. The CDR3 protein is CASRGTSGSYEQYF. The DNA of the CDR3 is TGCGCCAGCAGAGGTACTAGCGGTTCCTACGAGCAGTACTTC.

CDR3 residues: CASSPGQGALNTGELFF. The CDR3 DNA reads TGTGCCAGCTCACCCGGACAGGGGGCGTTGAACACCGGGGAGCTGTTTTTT. V is TRBV18 and J is TRBJ2-2; TRBD1 agrees at 11 bases. This CDR3 contains 17 residues. Germline V gene sequence: CDR1 KGHSH, CDR2 LQKENI. V lost 3 bases and J lost 1; bases outside the gene matches: 4.

The CDR3 DNA reads as TGTGCCAGCAGCGCCCGGACAGGGGATTCCCCAAAACTGTTTTTT. Encoded protein: CASSARTGDSPKLFF. The rearrangement uses TRBV9 and TRBJ1-4; 9 bases fit TRBD1. The trim removed 3 bases at V and 10 bases at J, leaving 10 bases unmatched. The CDR3 totals 15 residues. CDR1 is SGDLS and CDR2 is YYNGEE in the germline V gene.

In DNA, the CDR3 is TGTGCCAGCAGCTTCGACAGAATATGGTTCTTC. Residues: CASSFDRIWFF. V gene TRBV5-6 combines with J gene TRBJ2-1, with a weak D call TRBD1 (5 bases). The CDR3 spans 11 residues. Germline V lookup: CDR1 SGHDT, CDR2 YYEEEE. V dropped 2 bases and J dropped 15 bases, with 12 bases sitting between them.

The chain joins TRBV15 to TRBJ2-1; 10 bases are a match to TRBD1. The CDR3 loop spans 16 amino acids. Germline V gives CDR1 LNHNV, CDR2 YYDKDF (reference sequence). Unmatched junction bases numbered 3, after V lost 4 bases and J lost 0 bases. The CDR3 reads CATSTWTGGSYNEQFF. The DNA of the CDR3 is TGTGCCACCAGCACTTGGACAGGGGGCTCCTACAATGAGCAGTTCTTC.

The chain has TRBV7-2 and TRBJ1-5, with a tentative D call TRBD1 (6 bases). CDR3 length: 15 residues. V shed 2 bases and J shed 8 bases, with 16 bases lying between them. The germline gives CDR1 SGHTA, CDR2 FQGNSA. The CDR3 loop is CASSLTGIRDKPQHF. The CDR3 nucleotides are TGTGCCAGCAGCTTAACCGGTATTCGGGACAAGCCCCAGCATTTT.